What follows are 15 T cell receptor beta chains derived from one specimen sequenced in a study of shared clonotypes between healthy human individuals. This table comes from immunoSEQ multiplex PCR, and its TCRdb copy is limited to in-frame clones, with some not included. Of some 980,000 clones detected, 76% appear once; the ten largest clones hold about 1.5%. The specimen was memory CD4+ T cells sorted from blood. The subset was: CD45RA-negative fraction. The source is a young man in good health.

The gene calls are TRBV6-1 and TRBJ2-1, with D maybe TRBD2 (6 bases). The CDR3 contains 15 residues. Germline-derived CDR1 and CDR2 are MNHNS and SASEGT. The V gene lost 2 bases and the J gene lost 8 bases, with 16 bases spanning the gap. The CDR3 DNA follows: TGTGCCAGCAGTGAATATGGTCTAGCGATGTATGAGCAGTTCTTC. This sequence encodes CASSEYGLAMYEQFF.

This sequence joins TRBV28 and TRBJ2-1; D is perhaps TRBD1 (6 bases). The CDR3 consists of 14 residues. The germline V and J ends were trimmed by 4 bases and 6 bases, with 13 bases remaining between them. Germline V gene data show CDR1 as MDHEN and CDR2 as SYDVKM. The CDR3 sequence: CASSSGVRSNEQFF. The DNA for the CDR3 is TGTGCCAGCAGTTCAGGGGTCCGATCCAATGAGCAGTTCTTC.

The chain links TRBV6-6 to TRBJ1-1; no clear D gene. CDR1 is MNHNY and CDR2 is SVGAGI in the germline V gene (reference sequence). The CDR3 totals 12 residues. Trimming cost V 5 bases and J 4 bases, with 8 bases left between them. CDR3 residues: CASSRIVTEAFF. In DNA form, the CDR3 reads TGTGCCAGCAGTCGGATCGTCACTGAAGCTTTCTTT.

V is TRBV5-1 and J is TRBJ2-6; no definite D call. The V end was cut by 2 bases, the J end by 1 base, with 16 bases between. Germline values: CDR1 SGHRS, CDR2 YFSETQ. This CDR3 region has 18 residues. CDR3 sequence: CASSFPVISDSGANVLTF. CDR3 in DNA: TGCGCCAGCAGCTTTCCGGTGATCTCCGATTCTGGGGCCAACGTCCTGACTTTC.

The chain combines TRBV30 with TRBJ2-1, with 12 bases identical to TRBD2. V lost 2 bases and J lost 4; bases outside the gene matches: 9. The CDR3 is made up of 17 amino acids. Germline values: CDR1 GTSNPN, CDR2 SVGIG (reference sequence). For the CDR3, the DNA is TGTGCCTGGAGTCTGTACCGTACTAGCGGGAGGTACAATGAGCAGTTCTTC. Encoded protein: CAWSLYRTSGRYNEQFF.

V usage is TRBV10-3 and J usage is TRBJ1-1; D perhaps matches TRBD1 (5 bases). The CDR3 sequence is 16 residues long. Trimming removed 3 bases at V and 0 bases at J, with 14 bases between. Germline CDR1 and CDR2: ENHRY and SYGVKD. The DNA for the CDR3 is TGTGCCATCAGTGAATACGGACAAGTAATGAACACTGAAGCTTTCTTT. This translates into CAISEYGQVMNTEAFF.

This chain links TRBV27 with TRBJ2-7; 10 positions match TRBD2. This CDR3 is 15 amino acids long. Germline lookup yields CDR1 MNHEY and CDR2 SMNVEV (reference sequence). V was clipped by 0 bases and J by 2 bases; unmatched bases: 1. CDR3 sequence: CASSLSLAGAYEQYF. The DNA of the CDR3 is TGTGCCAGCAGTTTATCGCTAGCGGGGGCCTACGAGCAGTACTTC.

On this clone itself: Other nucleotide sequences in the sample specify the same CDR3. The chain recombines TRBV29-1 with TRBJ1-5; TRBD1 might be the D (5 bases). CDR3 size: 12 residues. CDR1 is SQVTM and CDR2 is ANQGSEA in the germline V gene. With 4 bases removed from V and 4 bases from J, the gap between germline ends came to 8 bases. In nucleotides, the CDR3 is TGCAGCGTTGTCGAGGGGAATCAGCCCCAGCATTTT. Protein sequence: CSVVEGNQPQHF.

This clone came up a few times. This chain joins TRBV6-1 and TRBJ1-2, with 8 bases matching TRBD1. CDR1 is MNHNS and CDR2 is SASEGT in the germline V gene. This CDR3 has 14 amino acids. Trimming cost V 6 bases and J 10 bases; bases outside gene matches: 13. The CDR3 here is CASRATGTGLAYTF. As DNA, the CDR3 is TGTGCCAGCAGGGCAACCGGGACAGGTTTGGCCTACACCTTC.

This chain connects TRBV7-9 to TRBJ2-7, with 7 bases aligning to TRBD1. Germline loops: CDR1 SEHNR, CDR2 FQNEAQ (reference sequence). The J segment lost 2 bases and the V segment lost 5 bases, leaving 12 bases of the junction unmatched. The CDR3 totals 16 residues. The CDR3, as DNA: TGTGCCAGCAGCAGAGTGGGGACAGTGATCACCTACGAGCAGTACTTC. It translates to CASSRVGTVITYEQYF. Drawing the rest from reference TRBV7-9 and TRBJ2-7, the complete variable domain is DTGVSQNPRHKITKRGQNVTFRCDPISEHNRLYWYRQTLGQGPEFLTYFQNEAQLEKSRLLSDRFSAERPKGSFSTLEIQRTEQGDSAMYLCASSRVGTVITYEQYFGPGTRLTVT.

V gene TRBV7-2 combines with J gene TRBJ2-7; 8 nucleotides line up with TRBD2. Trimming at V came to 7 bases and at J to 2 bases, leaving 7 bases not matched to a gene. From germline, CDR1 is SGHTA and CDR2 FQGNSA. This CDR3 has 14 residues. CDR3 nucleotide sequence: TGTGCCAGCACCAAACCGGGACTAGCCTACGAGCAGTACTTC. This translates into CASTKPGLAYEQYF.

In the case of this clone: Being one base from a much bigger clone, this may be a read error. The sample contains more than one DNA sequence encoding this CDR3. V usage is TRBV18 and J usage is TRBJ2-5; D not resolved. With 3 bases removed from V and 2 bases from J, the gap between germline ends came to 4 bases. CDR1 is KGHSH, CDR2 LQKENI, per germline. The CDR3 has 12 residues. CDR3 protein: CASSPAQETQYF. The CDR3 DNA sequence: TGTGCCAGCTCACCCGCACAAGAGACCCAGTACTTC.

The chain has TRBV18 and TRBJ1-1, with 12 bases aligning to TRBD1. Unmatched junction bases numbered 7, after V lost 5 bases and J lost 3 bases. Germline V gives CDR1 KGHSH, CDR2 LQKENI. The CDR3 covers 16 residues. The CDR3 spells CASSNGTGGADTEAFF. DNA for the CDR3: TGTGCCAGCTCAAACGGGACAGGGGGCGCGGACACTGAAGCTTTCTTT.

The chain employs TRBV7-2 and TRBJ1-5, with a weak D call TRBD1 (5 bases). The CDR3 consists of 15 residues. Germline assignment: CDR1 SGHTA and CDR2 FQGNSA. The germline V and J ends were trimmed by 1 base and 3 bases, with 10 bases remaining between them. In DNA, the CDR3 is TGTGCCAGCAGCTTAGTCGACAGTGACAATCAGCCCCAGCATTTT. Translation: CASSLVDSDNQPQHF. Looking up the rest from reference TRBV7-2 and TRBJ1-5 gives the full variable domain: GAGVSQSPSNKVTEKGKDVELRCDPISGHTALYWYRQSLGQGLEFLIYFQGNSAPDKSGLPSDRFSAERTGGSVSTLTIQRTQQEDSAVYLCASSLVDSDNQPQHFGDGTRLSIL.

The chain combines TRBV30 with TRBJ1-6; D is undetermined. Deletions cut 3 bases from V and 7 bases from J, with 7 bases between. The CDR3 is 12 residues long. Germline CDR1 GTSNPN, CDR2 SVGIG (reference sequence). In nucleotides, the CDR3 is TGTGCCTGGAGGCCGGGGAATTCACCCCTCCACTTT. Translation gives CAWRPGNSPLHF.